A single sample is the source of the 3 T cell receptor beta chains below, sequenced in a study of cytomegalovirus exposure and HLA in healthy donors. The PCR contained 60 Vbeta and 13 Jbeta primers. Produced via immunoSEQ multiplex PCR; TCRdb's table is partial and in-frame only. This sample's clone table lists about 110,000 clones. Sequenced material: PBMCs. The receptor source for this set is a man aged 50 to 59 in good health and CMV-seronegative.

This chain connects TRBV5-4 to TRBJ1-2, with 9 bases identical to TRBD1. Germline CDR1 SGHNT, CDR2 YYREEE (reference sequence). This CDR3 is built from 14 residues. V gave up 4 bases and J gave up 8 bases; unmatched junction bases: 9. CDR3 in amino acids: CASSVDRGWYGYTF. The CDR3 DNA sequence: TGTGCCAGCAGCGTGGACAGGGGATGGTACGGCTACACCTTC.

Concerning this clone: Other nucleotide sequences from this sample produce the same CDR3. The V gene is TRBV4-2, the J gene TRBJ1-1; D remains unclear. Germline V gene lookup returns CDR1 LGHNA and CDR2 YNFKEQ. Trimming took 6 bases from V and 0 from J, leaving 11 bases between them. The CDR3 totals 14 residues. The CDR3 reads CASRTQELNTEAFF. CDR3 DNA: TGTGCCAGCAGAACTCAGGAATTGAACACTGAAGCTTTCTTT.

The rearrangement uses TRBV7-9 and TRBJ1-4; D may be TRBD1 (5 bases). Germline CDR1 is SEHNR and CDR2 is FQNEAQ (reference sequence). The ends were cut back, 4 bases at V and 8 bases at J, with 20 bases in the middle. The CDR3 is 16 residues long. In DNA, the CDR3 is TGTGCCAGCAGCTCGAAAGGGGCGCAGGGAGGGGAAAAACTGTTTTTT. This encodes CASSSKGAQGGEKLFF. The full variable domain, in which reference TRBV7-9 and TRBJ1-4 provide the parts outside the CDR3, is DTGVSQNPRHKITKRGQNVTFRCDPISEHNRLYWYRQTLGQGPEFLTYFQNEAQLEKSRLLSDRFSAERPKGSFSTLEIQRTEQGDSAMYLCASSSKGAQGGEKLFFGSGTQLSVL.